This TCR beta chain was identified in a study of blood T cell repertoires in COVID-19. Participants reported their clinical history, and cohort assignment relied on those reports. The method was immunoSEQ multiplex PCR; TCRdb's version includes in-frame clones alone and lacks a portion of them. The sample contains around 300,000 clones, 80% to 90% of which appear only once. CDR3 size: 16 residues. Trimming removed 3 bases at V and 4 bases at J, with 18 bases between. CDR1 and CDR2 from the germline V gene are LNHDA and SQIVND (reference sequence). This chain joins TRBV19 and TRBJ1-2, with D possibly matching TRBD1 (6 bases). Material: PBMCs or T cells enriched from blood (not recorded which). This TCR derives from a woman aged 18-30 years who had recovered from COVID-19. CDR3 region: CASSMMGMGARYGYTF. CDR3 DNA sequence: TGTGCCAGTAGTATGATGGGTATGGGGGCTCGCTATGGCTACACCTTC.